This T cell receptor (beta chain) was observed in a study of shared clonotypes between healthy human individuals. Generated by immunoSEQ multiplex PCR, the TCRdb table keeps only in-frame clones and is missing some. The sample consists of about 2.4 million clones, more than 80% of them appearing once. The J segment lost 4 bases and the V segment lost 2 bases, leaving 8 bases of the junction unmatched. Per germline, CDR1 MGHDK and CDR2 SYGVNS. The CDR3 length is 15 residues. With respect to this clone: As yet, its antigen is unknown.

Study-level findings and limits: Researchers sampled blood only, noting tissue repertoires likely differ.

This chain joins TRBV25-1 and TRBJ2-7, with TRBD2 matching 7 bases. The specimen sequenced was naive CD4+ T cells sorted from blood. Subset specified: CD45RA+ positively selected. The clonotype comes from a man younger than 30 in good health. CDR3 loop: CASSESKRGGYEQYF. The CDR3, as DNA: TGTGCCAGCAGTGAAAGTAAGCGGGGTGGATACGAGCAGTACTTC.